One sample yielded the 25 T cell receptor beta chains listed below, sequenced in a study of beta chain features in type 1 diabetes. Study observations and caveats: TCRB CDR3 length was moderately but significantly reduced in all four CD4+ subsets of Type 1 diabetes patients.

Their antigens are not known. Since all of the isolated RNA was reverse transcribed, expressed TCRB transcripts were what got sequenced. Using immunoSEQ multiplex PCR, the repertoire was profiled, and TCRdb retains in-frame clones only, with some absent. The sample has approximately 43,000 clones; 65% to 70% are singletons. Sequencing used Tregs from blood. The receptors shown here come from a man aged 30-40 years with type 1 diabetes. Some clones in this sample may be carry-over from other donors' samples.

The chain combines TRBV5-1 with TRBJ2-1, with no clear D. Germline-derived CDR1 and CDR2 are SGHRS and YFSETQ. The V and J ends lost 7 bases and 8 bases respectively, with 16 bases between them. The CDR3 is 13 residues long. The chain's CDR3 is CASRPLLRYEQFF. The CDR3 region has the DNA TGCGCCAGCCGCCCCTTATTACGGTATGAGCAGTTCTTC.

The V call is TRBV5-6, the J call TRBJ1-6, with D maybe TRBD1 (6 bases). The CDR3 runs 15 residues. CDR1 is SGHDT, CDR2 YYEEEE, per germline. The germline V and J ends were trimmed by 4 bases and 8 bases, with 16 bases remaining between them. The CDR3 reads CASSGIGQTYSPLHF. The CDR3 DNA follows: TGTGCCAGCAGCGGTATCGGACAGACCTATTCACCCCTCCACTTT.

This clone has more than one count but fewer than ten. The chain recombines TRBV6-6 with TRBJ2-7; D possibly corresponds to TRBD2 (6 bases). Between the trimmed V and J ends, which lost 7 bases and 2 bases, there was a span of 12 bases. The germline gives CDR1 MNHNY, CDR2 SVGAGI (reference sequence). CDR3 length: 13 amino acids. CDR3 sequence: CASTGTLTYEQYF. CDR3 sequence (DNA): TGTGCCAGCACAGGGACTCTGACCTACGAGCAGTACTTC.

This clone has a handful of counts. This sequence joins TRBV18 and TRBJ2-7; 7 positions match TRBD1. The J segment lost 6 bases and the V segment lost 3 bases, leaving 2 bases of the junction unmatched. Germline CDR1 is KGHSH and CDR2 is LQKENI. This CDR3 is built from 12 residues. CDR3 residues: CASSPDRVEQYF. As DNA, the CDR3 is TGTGCCAGCTCACCCGACAGGGTCGAGCAGTACTTC.

The chain uses TRBV25-1 and TRBJ2-3, with unresolved D. V gave up 5 bases and J gave up 4 bases, with 7 bases separating them. This CDR3 is 12 amino acids long. Germline V gene sequence: CDR1 MGHDK, CDR2 SYGVNS. In nucleotides, the CDR3 is TGTGCCAGCAGTAATCCCGCAGATACGCAGTATTTT. Protein product: CASSNPADTQYF.

The chain couples TRBV5-8 to TRBJ2-3, with D possibly TRBD2 on 5 matching bases. V was cut by 5 bases and J by 4 bases, with 23 bases left in between. The CDR3 covers 17 residues. The germline V gene has CDR1 SGHTS and CDR2 YDEGEE. The CDR3 DNA sequence: TGTGCCAGCAGTTACCTTACGGGAATAGATTGGTCAGATACGCAGTATTTT. This sequence encodes CASSYLTGIDWSDTQYF.

The V call is TRBV6-6, the J call TRBJ1-2; a weak D match, TRBD1 (5 bases). Germline V gene lookup returns CDR1 MNHNY and CDR2 SVGAGI (reference sequence). This CDR3 contains 12 residues. V was trimmed by 6 bases and J by 8 bases, leaving 13 bases between them. The CDR3 DNA reads as TGTGCCAGCAGCACAGGCATTAGCGGCTACACCTTC. Translation gives CASSTGISGYTF.

The V gene is TRBV6-5, the J gene TRBJ2-5; TRBD2 matches 8 bases. The CDR3 runs 16 residues. CDR1 MNHEY and CDR2 SVGAGI come from the germline V gene. V dropped 2 bases and J dropped 4; count of bases not matched to a gene: 9. For the CDR3, the DNA is TGTGCCAGCAGTTACCGAGGAGCGGGGGTAGGAGAGACCCAGTACTTC. Translating it yields CASSYRGAGVGETQYF.

The chain joins TRBV28 to TRBJ1-2; 9 nucleotides align to TRBD1. With V trimmed by 6 bases and J by 7 bases, 6 bases remained unmatched. The CDR3 is 13 residues long. Germline lookup yields CDR1 MDHEN and CDR2 SYDVKM. CDR3 in amino acids: CASSPGTGPGYTF. The CDR3 DNA reads as TGTGCCAGCAGCCCCGGGACAGGGCCTGGCTACACCTTC.

In DNA form, the CDR3 reads TGTGCCAGCAACCGCAAGGGGGCGAATTCACCCCTCCACTTT. Its protein is CASNRKGANSPLHF. J is TRBJ1-6 and V is TRBV6-5; 7 bases align to TRBD1. The length of the CDR3 is 14 residues. Per the germline V gene, CDR1 is MNHEY and CDR2 is SVGAGI. The junction had 7 bases not matched to a gene; V was cut back by 7 bases and J by 7 bases.

This chain uses TRBV7-9 with TRBJ2-1; 7 bases match TRBD2. Germline trimming cut 5 bases from V and 2 bases from J; bases unmatched to any gene: 3. The germline V gene has CDR1 SEHNR and CDR2 FQNEAQ (reference sequence). CDR3 length: 14 amino acids. CDR3 DNA: TGTGCCAGCAGCATCGGACTAGCCTACAATGAGCAGTTCTTC. It specifies CASSIGLAYNEQFF.

This clone was seen only a few times. The rearrangement joins TRBV5-1 to TRBJ2-7; no definite D call. With 4 bases removed from V and 6 bases from J, the gap between germline ends came to 8 bases. Germline-derived CDR1 and CDR2 are SGHRS and YFSETQ. The CDR3 totals 11 residues. The CDR3 loop reads CASSPGFEQYF. The DNA for the CDR3 is TGCGCCAGCAGCCCAGGTTTCGAGCAGTACTTC.

The rearrangement joins TRBV6-5 to TRBJ1-3, with no clear D. CDR1 MNHEY and CDR2 SVGAGI come from the germline V gene. With 0 bases removed from V and 4 bases from J, the gap between germline ends came to 7 bases. The CDR3 contains 14 residues. DNA for the CDR3: TGTGCCAGCAGTTACTCCCTCCAGGGAAACACCATATATTTT. As protein: CASSYSLQGNTIYF.

This clone has just a few counts. Here the CDR3 reads CAMSRQGGSTDTQYF. CDR3 in DNA: TGTGCCATGAGTCGACAGGGTGGTAGCACAGATACGCAGTATTTT. The J gene is TRBJ2-3, the V gene TRBV10-3; TRBD1 matches at 7 bases. With 9 bases clipped from V and 0 bases from J, the junction kept 9 bases outside the gene matches. CDR3 size: 15 residues. CDR1 is ENHRY, CDR2 SYGVKD, per germline.

This CDR3 is CASSVGQGDGELFF. The CDR3 bases are TGTGCCAGCAGCGTGGGACAGGGAGACGGGGAGCTGTTTTTT. This chain uses TRBV5-4 with TRBJ2-2; the match to TRBD1 covers 9 bases. V was pared by 4 bases and J by 7 bases, with 5 bases of the junction left unmatched. The CDR3 covers 14 residues. Germline V CDR1 and CDR2: SGHNT, YYREEE (reference sequence). Drawing the rest from reference TRBV5-4 and TRBJ2-2, the complete variable domain is ETGVTQSPTHLIKTRGQQVTLRCSSQSGHNTVSWYQQALGQGPQFIFQYYREEENGRGNFPPRFSGLQFPNYSSELNVNALELDDSALYLCASSVGQGDGELFFGEGSRLTVL.

This rearrangement joins TRBV29-1 to TRBJ2-5, with D hard to call. V was pared by 7 bases and J by 0 bases, with 9 bases between. The CDR3 runs to 12 residues. CDR1 and CDR2 (germline): SQVTM, ANQGSEA. The CDR3 sequence is CSGRRDQETQYF. The DNA of the CDR3 is TGCAGCGGTCGCCGCGACCAAGAGACCCAGTACTTC.

The chain has TRBV5-1 and TRBJ2-1, with D possibly being TRBD2 (5 bases). Trimming left V 2 bases short and J 0 bases short, with 6 bases between. CDR3 length equals 14 residues. The germline V gene encodes CDR1 SGHRS and CDR2 YFSETQ. The chain's CDR3 is CASSFRDSYNEQFF. In DNA form, the CDR3 reads TGCGCCAGCAGCTTTCGGGACTCCTACAATGAGCAGTTCTTC.

This chain connects TRBV7-2 to TRBJ1-4; 9 positions agree with TRBD1. The CDR3 length is 14 residues. Germline-derived CDR1 and CDR2 are SGHTA and FQGNSA. Unmatched junction bases numbered 7, after V lost 6 bases and J lost 8 bases. The CDR3 coding sequence is TGTGCCAGCAGGATGGGACAGGGATACGAAAAACTGTTTTTT. Its protein product is CASRMGQGYEKLFF.

The rearrangement links TRBV29-1 to TRBJ2-3; the match to TRBD2 covers 8 bases. Germline assignment: CDR1 SQVTM and CDR2 ANQGSEA. The CDR3 is 13 residues long. V shed 7 bases and J 2 bases; nucleotides not matched to a gene: 5. CDR3 sequence reads: CSAGGLHTDTQYF. CDR3 DNA: TGCAGCGCGGGGGGGCTACACACAGATACGCAGTATTTT.

In its sample, this clone was seen a few times. CDR3 sequence: CASSLDIDRVGEQYF. The CDR3 DNA sequence: TGTGCCAGCAGCTTGGATATAGACAGGGTGGGCGAGCAGTACTTC. The rearrangement uses TRBV5-4 and TRBJ2-7, with 7 bases fitting TRBD1. Germline V gene sequence: CDR1 SGHNT, CDR2 YYREEE (reference sequence). The trim removed 0 bases at V and 6 bases at J, leaving 9 bases unmatched. The CDR3 length is 15 residues.

The chain combines TRBV5-6 with TRBJ1-3; TRBD1 is a possible D gene (5 bases). This CDR3 comprises 17 residues. Trimming stripped 3 bases from V and 0 bases from J, with 16 bases between. Germline loops: CDR1 SGHDT, CDR2 YYEEEE. CDR3 DNA: TGTGCCAGCAGCTCCGGCGGGGGGTCGTTCTCTGGAAACACCATATATTTT. Its protein product is CASSSGGGSFSGNTIYF.

The genes are TRBV5-1 and TRBJ2-7, with D tentatively TRBD2 (5 bases). Per the germline V gene, CDR1 is SGHRS and CDR2 is YFSETQ. Trimming removed 4 bases at V and 5 bases at J, with 10 bases between. The CDR3 runs to 12 residues. CDR3 amino acids: CASSLGGDEQYF. The CDR3 DNA is TGCGCCAGCAGCCTCGGAGGAGACGAGCAGTACTTC.

The chain links TRBV2 to TRBJ2-7, with D possibly being TRBD1 (6 bases). The CDR3 runs 15 residues. The V end lost 5 bases, the J end lost 3 bases, and 17 bases lay between the germline ends. Germline lookup yields CDR1 SNHLY and CDR2 FYNNEI. CDR3 in amino acids: CASSYDRTAYYEQYF. The CDR3 DNA is TGTGCCAGCAGTTACGACCGGACAGCCTACTACGAGCAGTACTTC.

V is TRBV28 and J is TRBJ2-1; perhaps TRBD1 as D (5 bases). This CDR3 comprises 14 residues. Trimming cost V 5 bases and J 1 base, with 9 bases left between them. Germline CDR1 and CDR2: MDHEN and SYDVKM. DNA of the CDR3: TGTGCCAGCAGTGACAGTGGTTCCTACAATGAGCAGTTCTTC. Amino acids: CASSDSGSYNEQFF.

The chain links TRBV4-3 to TRBJ2-5; 9 bases agree with TRBD1. Germline-derived CDR1 and CDR2 are LGHNA and YSLEER. The CDR3 runs to 15 residues. V lost 4 bases to trimming and J lost 4 bases; unmatched junction nucleotides: 7. CDR3 DNA: TGCGCCAGCAGCCTTCGTCCGACAGGGGGAGAGACCCAGTACTTC. It encodes CASSLRPTGGETQYF.